The entry below describes one TCR beta chain. Antigen unknown. This sample stems from a study of CXCR3-negative and CXCR3-positive naive CD8 T cells. The study's findings and limits: TRBV-TRBJ usage was alike in naive CXCR3-negative and CXCR3-positive cells but differed in memory cells. Comparably high diversity marked both naive subsets, whereas memory CD8+ cells had much lower diversity.

Germline loops: CDR1 MNHEY, CDR2 SVGEGT. The CDR3 is made up of 15 amino acids. The TRB libraries of cDNA were built by UMI-labeled 5' RACE. Using the 5' RACE reads, TCRdb records one entry per CDR3 protein without DNA. This sample lists over 40,000 distinct CDR3 sequences; its ten largest clones have 1.5% to 2%. The chain joins TRBV6-2 or TRBV6-3 to TRBJ2-1; the D call of TRBD1 rests on TCRdb alone, since no DNA is present to check it. This clonotype was obtained from a human donor in good health. Some clones in this sample may be carry-over from other donors' samples. The sample was naive CXCR3- CD8+ T cells from blood. Subset of the sample: CD45RO-CCR7+CD27+CD95- naive CD8+ T cells lacking CXCR3 (TNR3-). The CDR3 region is CASSYPGTGFNEQFF.